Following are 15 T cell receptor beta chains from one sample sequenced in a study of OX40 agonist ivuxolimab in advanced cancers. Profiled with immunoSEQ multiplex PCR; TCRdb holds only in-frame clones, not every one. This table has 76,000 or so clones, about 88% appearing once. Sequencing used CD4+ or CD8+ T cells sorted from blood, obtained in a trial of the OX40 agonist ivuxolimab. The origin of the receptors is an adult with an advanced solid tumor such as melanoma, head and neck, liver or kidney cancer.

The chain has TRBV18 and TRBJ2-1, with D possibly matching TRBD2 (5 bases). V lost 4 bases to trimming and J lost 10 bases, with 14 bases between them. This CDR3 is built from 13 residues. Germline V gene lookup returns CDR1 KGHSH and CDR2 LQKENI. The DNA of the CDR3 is TGTGCCAGCTCACAAACTAGGGATGGGGAGCAGTTCTTC. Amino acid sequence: CASSQTRDGEQFF.

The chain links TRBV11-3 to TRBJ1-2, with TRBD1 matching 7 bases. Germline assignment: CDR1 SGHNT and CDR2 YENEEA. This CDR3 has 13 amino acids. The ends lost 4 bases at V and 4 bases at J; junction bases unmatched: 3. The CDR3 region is CASSSGTVYGYTF. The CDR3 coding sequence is TGTGCCAGCAGCTCCGGGACAGTCTATGGCTACACCTTC.

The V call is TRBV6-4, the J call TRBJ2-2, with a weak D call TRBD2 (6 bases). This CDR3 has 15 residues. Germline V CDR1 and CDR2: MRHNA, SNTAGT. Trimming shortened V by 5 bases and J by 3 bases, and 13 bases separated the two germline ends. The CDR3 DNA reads TGTGCCAGCAGTAGGACCGAGCGGGACACCGGGGAGCTGTTTTTT. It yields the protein CASSRTERDTGELFF.

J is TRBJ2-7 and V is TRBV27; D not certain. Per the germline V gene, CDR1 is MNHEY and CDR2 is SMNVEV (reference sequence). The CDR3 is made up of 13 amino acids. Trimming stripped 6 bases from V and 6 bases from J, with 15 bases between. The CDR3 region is CASSSEVWGEQYF. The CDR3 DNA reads TGTGCCAGCAGCTCCGAAGTTTGGGGCGAGCAGTACTTC.

The CDR3 coding sequence is TGTGCCAGCAGTGAAAGCCCGGACAGGGGCTATGGCTACACCTTC. Encoded protein: CASSESPDRGYGYTF. J is TRBJ1-2 and V is TRBV6-1, with TRBD1 identical over 9 bases. The germline gives CDR1 MNHNS, CDR2 SASEGT. This CDR3 has 15 residues. The trim removed 2 bases at V and 4 bases at J, leaving 5 bases unmatched.

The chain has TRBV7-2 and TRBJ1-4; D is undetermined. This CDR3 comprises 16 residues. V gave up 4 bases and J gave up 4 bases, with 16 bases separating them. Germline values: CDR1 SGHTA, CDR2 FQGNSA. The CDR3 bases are TGTGCCAGCAGCTCCTCAAGTGGTGTCCTTAATGAAAAACTGTTTTTT. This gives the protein CASSSSSGVLNEKLFF.

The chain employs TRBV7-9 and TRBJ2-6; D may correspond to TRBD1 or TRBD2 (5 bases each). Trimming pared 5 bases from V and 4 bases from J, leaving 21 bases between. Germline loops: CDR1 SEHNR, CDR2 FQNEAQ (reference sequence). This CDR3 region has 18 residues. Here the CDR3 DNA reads TGTGCCAGCAGCGGGTATATTGGGGGTAGTTCAGGGGCCAACGTCCTGACTTTC. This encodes CASSGYIGGSSGANVLTF.

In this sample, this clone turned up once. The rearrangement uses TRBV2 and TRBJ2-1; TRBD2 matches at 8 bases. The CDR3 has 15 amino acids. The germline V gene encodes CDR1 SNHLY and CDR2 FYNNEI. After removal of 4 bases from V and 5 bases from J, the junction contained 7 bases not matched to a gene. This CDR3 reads CASSVWTSLNNEQFF. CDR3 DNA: TGTGCCAGCAGTGTATGGACTAGCCTTAACAATGAGCAGTTCTTC. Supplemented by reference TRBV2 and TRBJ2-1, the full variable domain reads EPEVTQTPSHQVTQMGQEVILRCVPISNHLYFYWYRQILGQKVEFLVSFYNNEISEKSEIFDDQFSVERPDGSNFTLKIRSTKLEDSAMYFCASSVWTSLNNEQFFGPGTRLTVL.

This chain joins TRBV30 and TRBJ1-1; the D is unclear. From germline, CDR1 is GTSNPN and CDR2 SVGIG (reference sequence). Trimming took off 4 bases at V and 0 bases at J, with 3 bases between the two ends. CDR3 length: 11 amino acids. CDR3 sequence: CAWILNTEAFF. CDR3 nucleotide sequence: TGTGCCTGGATTCTGAACACTGAAGCTTTCTTT. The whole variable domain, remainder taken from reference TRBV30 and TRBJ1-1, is SQTIHQWPATLVQPVGSPLSLECTVEGTSNPNLYWYRQAAGRGLQLLFYSVGIGQISSEVPQNLSASRPQDRQFILSSKKLLLSDSGFYLCAWILNTEAFFGQGTRLTVV.

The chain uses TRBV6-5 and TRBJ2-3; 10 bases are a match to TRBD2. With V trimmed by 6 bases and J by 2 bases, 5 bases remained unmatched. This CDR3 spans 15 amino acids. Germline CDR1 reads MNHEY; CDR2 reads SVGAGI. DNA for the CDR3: TGTGCCAGCAGCCCCGGACTAGCGGACACAGATACGCAGTATTTT. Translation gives CASSPGLADTDTQYF.

This CDR3 reads CASSDGGETQYF. In DNA, the CDR3 is TGTGCCAGCAGCGATGGGGGGGAGACCCAGTACTTC. V gene TRBV5-6 combines with J gene TRBJ2-5, with a weak D call TRBD2 (6 bases). V lost 4 bases and J 5 bases, leaving 9 bases between the germline ends. Germline V gene lookup returns CDR1 SGHDT and CDR2 YYEEEE. The CDR3 runs 12 residues.

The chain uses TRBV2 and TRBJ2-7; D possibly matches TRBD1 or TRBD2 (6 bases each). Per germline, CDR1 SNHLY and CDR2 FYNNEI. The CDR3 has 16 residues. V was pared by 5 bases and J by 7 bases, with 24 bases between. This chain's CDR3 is CASSRPGVGDRGEQYF. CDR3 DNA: TGTGCCAGCAGTAGACCAGGGGTGGGGGACCGGGGGGAGCAGTACTTC.

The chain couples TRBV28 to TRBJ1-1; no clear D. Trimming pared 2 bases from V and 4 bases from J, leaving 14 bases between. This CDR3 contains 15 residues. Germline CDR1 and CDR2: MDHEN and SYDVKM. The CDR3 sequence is CASSLPEIGGTEAFF. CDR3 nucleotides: TGTGCCAGCAGTTTACCCGAGATCGGAGGCACTGAAGCTTTCTTT.

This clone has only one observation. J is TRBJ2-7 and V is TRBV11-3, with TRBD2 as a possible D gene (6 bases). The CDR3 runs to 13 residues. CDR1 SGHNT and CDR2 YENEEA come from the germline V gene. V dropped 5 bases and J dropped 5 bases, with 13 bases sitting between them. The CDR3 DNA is TGTGCCAGCAGCCCCCCCGGGAGACACGAGCAGTACTTC. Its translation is CASSPPGRHEQYF.

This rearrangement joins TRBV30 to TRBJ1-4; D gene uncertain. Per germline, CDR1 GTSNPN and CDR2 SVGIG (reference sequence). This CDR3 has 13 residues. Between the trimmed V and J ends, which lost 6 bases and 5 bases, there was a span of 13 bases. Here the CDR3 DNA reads TGTGCCTGTGCCCGGGCCTCAAATGAAAAACTGTTTTTT. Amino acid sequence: CACARASNEKLFF.